The present T cell receptor (beta chain) was sequenced within a study of blood T cell repertoires in COVID-19. Study context: Spain, Italy and the United States supplied samples that represented acute and convalescent COVID-19. PBMCs, B-cell-depleted T cells, or T cells were the source of the cDNA or gDNA that made up the material.

Germline V lookup: CDR1 SNHLY, CDR2 FYNNEI. Trimming shortened V by 7 bases and J by 11 bases, and 20 bases separated the two germline ends. CDR3 length: 13 amino acids. Study members were between roughly 18 and 100 years old and lived in approximately 25 US regions. Authors' processing steps: Nucleated cell counts were estimated from reference gene primer amplification. Assay: immunoSEQ multiplex PCR; the TCRdb copy retains only in-frame clones and omits some. V and J calls plus clone size are reproduced from that table; the DNA served to infer D and trimming. This sample yields roughly 150,000 clones, of which more than 65% are seen a single time; about a sixth belongs to the top ten.

This sequence joins TRBV2 and TRBJ1-1; a weak D match, TRBD1 (5 bases). The sample consisted of PBMCs or T cells enriched from blood (not recorded which). This TCR was sampled from a man aged 55 to 70 who had recovered from COVID-19. In nucleotides, the CDR3 is TGTGCCAGCACTCCTGACCGCAACCCAGGGGCTTTCTTT. It translates to CASTPDRNPGAFF. Drawing the rest from reference TRBV2 and TRBJ1-1, the complete variable domain is EPEVTQTPSHQVTQMGQEVILRCVPISNHLYFYWYRQILGQKVEFLVSFYNNEISEKSEIFDDQFSVERPDGSNFTLKIRSTKLEDSAMYFCASTPDRNPGAFFGQGTRLTVV.